A selection of T cell receptor beta chains follows, all from one sample in a study of T cell repertoires in cytomegalovirus infection. Using its own MiXCR run on the reads, TCRdb lists one record per CDR3 protein. This repertoire shows 200,000 to 300,000 distinct CDR3 sequences, roughly 15% found once; its top ten account for about 8.7%. The sample comprised PBMCs. These receptors came from a human donor in good health (CMV status not recorded). Some clones in this sample may be carry-over from other donors' samples. CDR3s include the opening cysteine and the closing phenylalanine or tryptophan. The D gene is left open where the match is weak. Rows give clone size only sometimes, using once, few, many, or a class for an expanded clone.

d_gene	abundance	j_gene	v_gene	len	CDR3nt	CDR3aa
TRBD2	-	TRBJ2-7	TRBV3-1	16	TGTGCCAGCAGCCAACCGACTAGCGGGGGGCTCCACGAGCAGTACTTC	CASSQPTSGGLHEQYF
TRBD1	-	TRBJ2-5	TRBV6-4	15	TGTGCCAGCAGTGACACCGACAGGGTTTGGGAGACCCAGTACTTC	CASSDTDRVWETQYF
-	few	TRBJ2-4	TRBV7-9	14	TGTGCCAGCAGCGCTGGGTTGGGCAAAAACATTCAGTACTTC	CASSAGLGKNIQYF
-	-	TRBJ2-3	TRBV20-1	12	TGCAGTGCTAGAGGACTACCAGATACGCAGTATTTT	CSARGLPDTQYF
-	few	TRBJ1-1	TRBV15	12	TGTGCCACCAGCTCGACTACAGGGCAAGCTTTCTTT	CATSSTTGQAFF
TRBD1	-	TRBJ1-6	TRBV28	15	TGTGCCAGCACCGCTATGACAGGGCCGGGGTCACCCCTCCACTTT	CASTAMTGPGSPLHF
TRBD2	-	TRBJ2-5	TRBV12-3/TRBV12-4	12	TGTGCCAGCAAGGCGGGAGGGACGACCCAGTACTTC	CASKAGGTTQYF
-	-	TRBJ1-1	TRBV5-1	16	TGCGCCAGCAGCTTGAGATCCCAGGGCAGGGACACTGAAGCTTTCTTT	CASSLRSQGRDTEAFF
-	many	TRBJ2-7	TRBV7-2	16	TGTGCCAGCAGCCGACGGGGGAAGCGGGTCCCCTACGAGCAGTACTTC	CASSRRGKRVPYEQYF
-	-	TRBJ1-2	TRBV29-1	14	TGCAGCGTTGGCGACTCCAAAAGCAACTATGGCTACACCTTC	CSVGDSKSNYGYTF
-	-	TRBJ1-5	TRBV5-1	13	TGCGCCAGCAGTATTTATGTCGGTCAGCCCCAGCATTTT	CASSIYVGQPQHF
-	-	TRBJ1-2	TRBV11-2	15	TGTGCCAGCAGCGAAACCAGACCCGAGCTCTATGGCTACACCTTC	CASSETRPELYGYTF
TRBD2	few	TRBJ2-1	TRBV20-1	16	TGCAGTGCTAGAGGACTAGCGGGCAGCTCCTACAATGAGCAGTTCTTC	CSARGLAGSSYNEQFF
TRBD1	many	TRBJ1-3	TRBV28	16	TGTGCCAGCAGTCCTCCTTACAGGGGGCTTGGAAACACCATATATTTT	CASSPPYRGLGNTIYF
TRBD1	many	TRBJ2-7	TRBV6-2/TRBV6-3	17	TGTGCCAGCAGTTACGGGGGCCTGGGACAGGGGGCCTACGAGCAGTACTTC	CASSYGGLGQGAYEQYF
-	few	TRBJ1-2	TRBV5-4	16	TGTGCCAGCAACTCGCGAGGGGACGGAGGATCAAGTGGCTACACCTTC	CASNSRGDGGSSGYTF
-	few	TRBJ1-1	TRBV3-1	14	TGTGCCAGCAGCAAGGACCCCGGGGACGCTGAAGCTTTCTTT	CASSKDPGDAEAFF